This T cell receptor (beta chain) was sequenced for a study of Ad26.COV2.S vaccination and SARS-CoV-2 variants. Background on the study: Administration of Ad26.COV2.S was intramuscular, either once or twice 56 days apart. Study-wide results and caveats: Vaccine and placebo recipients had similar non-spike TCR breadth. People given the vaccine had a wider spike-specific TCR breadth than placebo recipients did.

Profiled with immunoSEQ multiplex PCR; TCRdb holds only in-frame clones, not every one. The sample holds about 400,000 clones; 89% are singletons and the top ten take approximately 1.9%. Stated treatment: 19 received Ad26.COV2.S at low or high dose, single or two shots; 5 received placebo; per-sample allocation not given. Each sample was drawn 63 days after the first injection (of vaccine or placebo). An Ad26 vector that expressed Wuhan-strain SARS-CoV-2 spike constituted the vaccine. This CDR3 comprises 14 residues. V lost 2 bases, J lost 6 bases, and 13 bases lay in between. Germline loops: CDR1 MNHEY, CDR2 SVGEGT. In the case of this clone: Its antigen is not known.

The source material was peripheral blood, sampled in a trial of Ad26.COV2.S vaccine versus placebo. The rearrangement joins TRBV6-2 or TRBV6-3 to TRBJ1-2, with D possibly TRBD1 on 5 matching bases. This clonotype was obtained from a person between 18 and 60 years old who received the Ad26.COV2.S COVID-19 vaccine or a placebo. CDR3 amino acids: CASSYLEGAHGYTF. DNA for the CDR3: TGTGCCAGCAGTTACCTGGAAGGGGCGCATGGCTACACCTTC.